This T cell receptor beta chain was sequenced for a study of CD8+ T cells in alopecia areata. Treatment noted: oral pan-JAK inhibitor, 5-10 mg twice daily. Sequencing templates came from extracted RNA that was reverse transcribed into cDNA. Sequenced by immunoSEQ multiplex PCR; TCRdb stores in-frame clones only, minus some. The repertoire holds about 200,000 clones, with 50% to 60% as singletons. The sequence came from a human donor with alopecia areata. Sequencing was performed on CD4+ T cells sorted from blood, taken at week 4, from a patient treated with tofacitinib.

The CDR3 protein is CSVEIGQSYEQYF. CDR3 in DNA: TGCAGCGTTGAAATAGGGCAATCCTACGAGCAGTACTTC. The chain carries TRBV29-1 and TRBJ2-7; D remains ambiguous. CDR1 is SQVTM and CDR2 is ANQGSEA in the germline V gene. V lost 2 bases and J 1 base, leaving 9 bases between the germline ends. This CDR3 is 13 amino acids long.